This TCR beta chain was captured by sequencing in a study of response to subunit inactivated influenza vaccine (dated by TCRdb to between 2018 and 2020). Regarding the study in general: To follow how T cells responded to a trivalent subunit inactivated influenza vaccine, the researchers relied on deep quantitative profiling of the T cell receptor repertoire.

CDR1 and CDR2, looked up from the germline V gene, are MDHEN and SYDVKM. From cysteine to phenylalanine, the CDR3 is 15 amino acids long. The read is trimmed to its CDR3 DNA, 45 bases read in frame from base 1. V and J are trimmed by 4 bases and 1 base, and the gene matches miss 5 bases of the junction. Libraries came from RT-PCR. The sequencer was an Illumina HiSeq 2500. The raw public data were reprocessed by TCRdb itself: fastp quality trimming at Q25, MiXCR clonotype calling, in-frame beta chains only. Rows are unified per CDR3 protein, each entry keeping the most common DNA and genes. The sample table contains hundreds of thousands of distinct CDR3 sequences; only one count was recorded for less than 8% of them. The top ten constitute 13% of the sample. Overall study results and their limits: The authors proposed that each seasonal influenza vaccination may bring in only a limited number of new T cells.

This clonotype was picked up a small number of times. There is no known antigen for this receptor. Nothing much larger sits one base from this clone, and base qualities are not available. The TCR sequence derives from a man aged 50 to 69 who received an inactivated influenza vaccine. Donor details come from another sample of the same person, matched by shared clones. The receptor chain draws on TRBV28 and TRBJ2-3; 7 bases in between match TRBD1. Sample: PBMCs from blood, taken roughly 24 months after vaccination. The DNA sequence follows: TGTGCCAGCAGTTCCCCCGGGACAGGCACAGATACGCAGTATTTT. The resulting protein is CASSSPGTGTDTQYF.